Listed here are 26 T cell receptor beta chains from one sample, sequenced in a study of OX40 agonist ivuxolimab in advanced cancers. Some clones are missing from TCRdb's copy, which holds only in-frame ones; the method was immunoSEQ multiplex PCR. Here the sample spans some 77,000 clones, roughly 85% being singletons. Sample: CD4+ or CD8+ T cells sorted from blood, taken in a trial of the OX40 agonist ivuxolimab. The receptors were gathered from an adult with an advanced solid tumor such as melanoma, head and neck, liver or kidney cancer.

This chain connects TRBV11-2 to TRBJ1-2; weak D call: TRBD1 (6 bases). Trimming took off 5 bases at V and 6 bases at J, with 13 bases between the two ends. The length of the CDR3 is 13 residues. The germline gives CDR1 SGHAT, CDR2 FQNNGV. The CDR3 sequence: CASSGRQADGYTF. In DNA, the CDR3 is TGTGCCAGCAGCGGACGACAGGCCGATGGCTACACCTTC.

The V gene is TRBV7-3, the J gene TRBJ2-1; D unclear. Germline CDR1 and CDR2: SGHTA and FQGTGA. CDR3 length: 12 amino acids. The V and J ends lost 2 bases and 7 bases respectively, with 6 bases between them. The CDR3 nucleotides are TGTGCCAGCAGCTTAGTAGAGAATGAGCAGTTCTTC. It codes for CASSLVENEQFF.

The rearrangement uses TRBV18 and TRBJ2-1, with TRBD2 identical over 9 bases. Germline lookup yields CDR1 KGHSH and CDR2 LQKENI. This CDR3 has 15 amino acids. The junction had 7 bases not matched to a gene; V was cut back by 3 bases and J by 7 bases. The CDR3 DNA reads as TGTGCCAGCTCACCTCAGCTAGCGGGAAGTAATGAGCAGTTCTTC. Translated, it gives CASSPQLAGSNEQFF.

This chain connects TRBV6-6 to TRBJ2-5; D is undetermined. CDR3 length equals 12 residues. Germline lookup yields CDR1 MNHNY and CDR2 SVGAGI (reference sequence). The germline V and J ends were trimmed by 6 bases and 4 bases, with 9 bases remaining between them. The CDR3: CASRFGRETQYF. The CDR3 region has the DNA TGTGCCAGCAGATTCGGCAGAGAGACCCAGTACTTC.

This chain joins TRBV6-5 and TRBJ1-1, with D perhaps TRBD1 (5 bases). Germline CDR1 MNHEY, CDR2 SVGAGI. CDR3 length: 15 residues. Trimming shortened V by 2 bases and J by 2 bases, and 12 bases separated the two germline ends. The CDR3 DNA reads as TGTGCCAGCAGTTACCTGCGGACACAAAACACTGAAGCTTTCTTT. Translating it yields CASSYLRTQNTEAFF.

This clone was seen just once. The J gene is TRBJ1-1, the V gene TRBV5-6; possible D gene TRBD1, 6 bases. The length of the CDR3 is 15 residues. Per the germline V gene, CDR1 is SGHDT and CDR2 is YYEEEE. V lost 0 bases to trimming and J lost 0 bases, with 9 bases between them. The CDR3 coding sequence is TGTGCCAGCAGCTTGGGACAGGCCATGAACACTGAAGCTTTCTTT. It is translated as CASSLGQAMNTEAFF. The full variable domain, in which reference TRBV5-6 and TRBJ1-1 provide the parts outside the CDR3, is DAGVTQSPTHLIKTRGQQVTLRCSPKSGHDTVSWYQQALGQGPQFIFQYYEEEERQRGNFPDRFSGHQFPNYSSELNVNALLLGDSALYLCASSLGQAMNTEAFFGQGTRLTVV.

This rearrangement joins TRBV10-3 to TRBJ2-1; TRBD1 or TRBD2 may be the D gene (5 bases each). With 5 bases removed from V and 9 bases from J, the gap between germline ends came to 17 bases. The germline gives CDR1 ENHRY, CDR2 SYGVKD. CDR3 length equals 14 residues. This CDR3 is CAISTQGDLGEQFF. The CDR3 DNA follows: TGTGCCATCAGTACCCAGGGAGATTTAGGTGAGCAGTTCTTC.

This sequence joins TRBV28 and TRBJ1-2, with D hard to call. The V end lost 2 bases, the J end lost 7 bases, and 8 bases lay between the germline ends. Germline assignment: CDR1 MDHEN and CDR2 SYDVKM. The CDR3 extends over 12 amino acids. The CDR3 region is CASSLIGGGYTF. The CDR3 nucleotides are TGTGCCAGCAGTTTAATCGGAGGTGGCTACACCTTC.

The gene calls are TRBV29-1 and TRBJ1-1; 9 bases match TRBD1. This CDR3 region has 14 residues. The V segment lost 1 base and the J segment 4 bases; nucleotides outside the gene matches: 4. Germline assignment: CDR1 SQVTM and CDR2 ANQGSEA. As DNA, the CDR3 is TGCAGCGTTGAAGCCTGGACAGGGGTCACTGAAGCTTTCTTT. This translates into CSVEAWTGVTEAFF.

The V gene is TRBV7-3, the J gene TRBJ1-5; D call uncertain. Germline V gene lookup returns CDR1 SGHTA and CDR2 FQGTGA. The CDR3 has 13 residues. Trimming pared 10 bases from V and 3 bases from J, leaving 13 bases between. This CDR3 is CANFAPDNQPQHF. For the CDR3, the DNA is TGTGCCAACTTTGCGCCCGACAATCAGCCCCAGCATTTT.

This rearrangement joins TRBV21-1 to TRBJ1-2; TRBD1 reflects the table's D call only, with no check against the DNA. TRBV21-1 is shown as a pseudogene. This CDR3 spans 13 amino acids. The CDR3 region is CASSIGADYGYTF. In nucleotides, the CDR3 is TGTGCCAGCAGCATAGGGGCCGACTATGGCTACACCTTC.

The table lists this clone with a count of one. The V and J genes are TRBV9 and TRBJ2-7, with D possibly being TRBD1 (6 bases). CDR3 length: 15 residues. Trimming removed 0 bases from V and 2 bases from J, with 12 bases in between. CDR1 and CDR2 (germline): SGDLS, YYNGEE. The CDR3 coding sequence is TGTGCCAGCAGCGTAGGTAGCTGGGGGCCCTACGAGCAGTACTTC. Protein sequence: CASSVGSWGPYEQYF.

This chain joins TRBV5-1 and TRBJ2-5, with TRBD1 matching 7 bases. V was clipped by 4 bases and J by 5 bases; unmatched bases: 8. This CDR3 contains 14 residues. CDR1 SGHRS and CDR2 YFSETQ come from the germline V gene. CDR3 sequence reads: CASSPTGQWETQYF. DNA for the CDR3: TGCGCCAGCAGCCCTACGGGACAGTGGGAGACCCAGTACTTC.

This clone was seen only once. This chain joins TRBV18 and TRBJ2-1; TRBD1 agrees at 7 bases. This CDR3 has 15 residues. Germline trimming cut 3 bases from V and 9 bases from J; bases unmatched to any gene: 11. The germline gives CDR1 KGHSH, CDR2 LQKENI. CDR3 residues: CASSPFSGRDSEQFF. CDR3 bases: TGTGCCAGCTCACCCTTTTCCGGCAGGGACAGTGAGCAGTTCTTC.

The chain joins TRBV28 to TRBJ1-5; the D gene is possibly TRBD1 (5 bases). Trimming removed 2 bases from V and 0 bases from J, with 11 bases in between. This CDR3 comprises 16 residues. Germline CDR1 MDHEN, CDR2 SYDVKM. The CDR3 reads CASSLVTAYSNQPQHF. The CDR3 bases are TGTGCCAGCAGTTTAGTGACAGCTTATAGCAATCAGCCCCAGCATTTT.

The chain couples TRBV5-1 to TRBJ1-5; D unclear. V lost 0 bases and J lost 4, with 8 bases in between. The CDR3 runs to 14 residues. Germline V gene lookup returns CDR1 SGHRS and CDR2 YFSETQ. DNA for the CDR3: TGCGCCAGCAGCTTGGTTCCATCGAATCAGCCCCAGCATTTT. Protein sequence: CASSLVPSNQPQHF.

The CDR3 sequence: CASRGQVNTGELFF. The CDR3 DNA sequence: TGTGCCAGCAGGGGGCAGGTTAACACCGGGGAGCTGTTTTTT. The rearrangement joins TRBV6-1 to TRBJ2-2; D perhaps matches TRBD1 (5 bases). V lost 6 bases to trimming and J lost 2 bases, with 10 bases between them. CDR3 size: 14 residues. The germline V gene has CDR1 MNHNS and CDR2 SASEGT.

The V gene is TRBV5-1, the J gene TRBJ2-5; D is unresolved. V gave up 4 bases and J gave up 5 bases, with 6 bases separating them. The CDR3 has 11 amino acids. The V gene's germline CDR1 is SGHRS and CDR2 YFSETQ. CDR3 in DNA: TGCGCCAGCAGCCTGACTGAGACCCAGTACTTC. It specifies CASSLTETQYF.

This clone was observed a single time. The chain employs TRBV10-3 and TRBJ2-5; unclear D gene. Trimming pared 2 bases from V and 3 bases from J, leaving 4 bases between. CDR3 length: 12 amino acids. Germline V lookup: CDR1 ENHRY, CDR2 SYGVKD. CDR3 protein: CAISELKETQYF. CDR3 nucleotides: TGTGCCATCAGTGAGCTGAAAGAGACCCAGTACTTC.

The CDR3 DNA reads as TGTGCCAGCAGCTCCCCCTTTTTGGGGCTGAACTATGGCTACACCTTC. Protein: CASSSPFLGLNYGYTF. The chain employs TRBV7-9 and TRBJ1-2; D may be TRBD1 (5 bases). Germline CDR1 is SEHNR and CDR2 is FQNEAQ (reference sequence). The CDR3 sequence is 16 residues long. Trimming shortened V by 4 bases and J by 2 bases, and 17 bases separated the two germline ends.

The chain combines TRBV18 with TRBJ2-2, with D perhaps being TRBD1 or TRBD2 (5 bases each). Germline loops: CDR1 KGHSH, CDR2 LQKENI. This CDR3 comprises 16 residues. V was clipped by 0 bases and J by 2 bases, with 10 bases between them. This chain's CDR3 is CASSPPRGTNTGELFF. The CDR3 bases are TGTGCCAGCTCACCACCGAGGGGTACTAACACCGGGGAGCTGTTTTTT.

The V call is TRBV18, the J call TRBJ2-5; D might be TRBD1 (7 bases). The V end lost 1 base, the J end lost 1 base, and 13 bases lay between the germline ends. Germline CDR1 is KGHSH and CDR2 is LQKENI. This CDR3 contains 16 residues. As DNA, the CDR3 is TGTGCCAGCTCACCACTCCAGGGGGGAATCCAAGAGACCCAGTACTTC. This codes for CASSPLQGGIQETQYF.

The chain combines TRBV6-1 with TRBJ2-1; 9 nucleotides line up with TRBD2. Germline values: CDR1 MNHNS, CDR2 SASEGT. V lost 2 bases to trimming and J lost 2 bases; unmatched junction nucleotides: 4. This CDR3 contains 16 residues. This chain's CDR3 is CASSERASGAYNEQFF. For the CDR3, the DNA is TGTGCCAGCAGTGAACGGGCTAGCGGGGCCTACAATGAGCAGTTCTTC.

The chain couples TRBV28 to TRBJ2-1, with a possible D match to TRBD1 (7 bases). This CDR3 is 15 amino acids long. Germline V gene lookup returns CDR1 MDHEN and CDR2 SYDVKM. V shed 7 bases and J shed 7 bases, with 20 bases lying between them. CDR3 region: CASTGGHRGVNEQFF. CDR3 DNA: TGTGCCAGCACCGGGGGCCACAGGGGTGTGAATGAGCAGTTCTTC.

The chain is built from TRBV5-5 and TRBJ2-7; 10 nucleotides align to TRBD1. The germline V gene encodes CDR1 SGHKS and CDR2 YYEKEE (reference sequence). The CDR3 sequence is 14 residues long. V was pared by 4 bases and J by 4 bases, with 5 bases of the junction left unmatched. Here the CDR3 reads CASSVGQGPYEQYF. In DNA form, the CDR3 reads TGTGCCAGCAGCGTGGGACAGGGGCCGTACGAGCAGTACTTC.

Turning to this clone: Other nucleotide sequences in the sample specify the same CDR3. The CDR3 DNA sequence: TGTGCCACCAGCAGAGGTGGAGAAAAACTGTTTTTT. This translates into CATSRGGEKLFF. The gene calls are TRBV15 and TRBJ1-4, with D uncertain. The V end lost 1 base, the J end lost 8 bases, and 5 bases lay between the germline ends. This CDR3 region has 12 residues. The V gene's germline CDR1 is LNHNV and CDR2 YYDKDF (reference sequence).